Listed here is a single T cell receptor (beta chain). Antigen: not known. Amplification used 60 Vbeta primers and 13 Jbeta primers. Authors' analysis steps: In a later analysis, 10 million to 11 million of tens of millions of unique beta chains occurred in at least two donors. TCRdb keeps only in-frame clones here, not all; method: immunoSEQ multiplex PCR. V and J calls and clone size are given by that table; D and trimming were obtained from the DNA. The table records under 200,000 clones, around 80% of them present only once. The source of the sample is a study of cytomegalovirus exposure and HLA in healthy donors. Findings and caveats of the study: Beyond CMV serostatus, there was no information to go on about immune exposure. More clonal expansion characterized HLA-associated TCR beta chains than equally common others in a later analysis.

Germline-derived CDR1 and CDR2 are SEHNR and FQNEAQ (reference sequence). V shed 5 bases and J shed 3 bases, with 7 bases lying between them. There are 13 residues in the CDR3. This chain uses TRBV7-9 with TRBJ2-2, with D unclear. The sample consisted of PBMCs. This sequence was found in a man in his thirties or forties in good health and CMV-seronegative. CDR3 coding DNA: TGTGCCAGCAGCCAGTTGGACACCGGGGAGCTGTTTTTT. This encodes CASSQLDTGELFF.